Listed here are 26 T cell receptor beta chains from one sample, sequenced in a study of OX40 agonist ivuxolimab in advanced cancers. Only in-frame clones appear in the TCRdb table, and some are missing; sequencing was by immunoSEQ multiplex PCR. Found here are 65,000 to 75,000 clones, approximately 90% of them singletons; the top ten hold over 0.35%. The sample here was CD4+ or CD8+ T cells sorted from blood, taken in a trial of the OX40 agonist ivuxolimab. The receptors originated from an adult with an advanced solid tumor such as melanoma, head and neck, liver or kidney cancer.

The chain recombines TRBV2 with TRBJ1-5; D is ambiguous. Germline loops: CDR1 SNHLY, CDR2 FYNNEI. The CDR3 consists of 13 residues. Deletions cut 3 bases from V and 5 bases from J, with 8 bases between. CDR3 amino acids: CASSDWDYQPQHF. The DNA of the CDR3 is TGTGCCAGCAGTGATTGGGATTATCAGCCCCAGCATTTT.

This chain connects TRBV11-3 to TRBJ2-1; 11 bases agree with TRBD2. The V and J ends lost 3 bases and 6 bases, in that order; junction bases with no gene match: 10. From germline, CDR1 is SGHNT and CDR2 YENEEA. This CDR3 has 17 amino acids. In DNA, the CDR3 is TGTGCCAGCAGCTTCCCCCTTACTAGCGGGAGTCCCAATGAGCAGTTCTTC. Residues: CASSFPLTSGSPNEQFF.

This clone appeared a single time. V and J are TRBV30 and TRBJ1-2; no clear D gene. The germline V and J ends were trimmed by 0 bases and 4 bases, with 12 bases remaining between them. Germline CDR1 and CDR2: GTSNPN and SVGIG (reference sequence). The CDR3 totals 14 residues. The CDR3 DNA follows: TGTGCCTGGAGTGTAGCGGTGGAGAGCTATGGCTACACCTTC. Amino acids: CAWSVAVESYGYTF.

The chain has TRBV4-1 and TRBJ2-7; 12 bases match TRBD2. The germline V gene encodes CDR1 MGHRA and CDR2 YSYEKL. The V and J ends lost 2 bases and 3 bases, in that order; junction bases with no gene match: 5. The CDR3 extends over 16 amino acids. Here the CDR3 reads CASSQPGLAGIYEQYF. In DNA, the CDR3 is TGCGCCAGCAGCCAACCCGGACTAGCGGGAATCTACGAGCAGTACTTC.

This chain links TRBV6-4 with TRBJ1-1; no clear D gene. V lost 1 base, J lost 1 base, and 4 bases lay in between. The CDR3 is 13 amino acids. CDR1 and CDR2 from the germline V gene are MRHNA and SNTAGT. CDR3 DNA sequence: TGTGCCAGCAGTGACTGGGAGAACACTGAAGCTTTCTTT. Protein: CASSDWENTEAFF.

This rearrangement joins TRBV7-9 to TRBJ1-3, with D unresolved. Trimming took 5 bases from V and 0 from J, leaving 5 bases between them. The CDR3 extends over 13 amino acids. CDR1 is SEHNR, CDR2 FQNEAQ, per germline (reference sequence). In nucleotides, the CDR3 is TGTGCCAGCAGCCAGAGCTCTGGAAACACCATATATTTT. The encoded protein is CASSQSSGNTIYF. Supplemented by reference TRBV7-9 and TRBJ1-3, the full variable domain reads DTGVSQNPRHKITKRGQNVTFRCDPISEHNRLYWYRQTLGQGPEFLTYFQNEAQLEKSRLLSDRFSAERPKGSFSTLEIQRTEQGDSAMYLCASSQSSGNTIYFGEGSWLTVV.

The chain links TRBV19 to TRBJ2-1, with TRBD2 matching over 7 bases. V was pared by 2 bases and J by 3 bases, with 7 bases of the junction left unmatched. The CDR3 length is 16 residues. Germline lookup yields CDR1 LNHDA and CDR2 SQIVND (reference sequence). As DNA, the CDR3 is TGTGCCAGTAGTATAAACCACGCGGGAGTCTACAATGAGCAGTTCTTC. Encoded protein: CASSINHAGVYNEQFF.

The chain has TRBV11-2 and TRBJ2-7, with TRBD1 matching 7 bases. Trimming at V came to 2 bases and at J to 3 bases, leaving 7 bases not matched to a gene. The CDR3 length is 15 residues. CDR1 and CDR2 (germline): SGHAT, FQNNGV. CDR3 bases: TGTGCCAGCAGCTTATCAGGGGGAATAATCTACGAGCAGTACTTC. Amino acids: CASSLSGGIIYEQYF.

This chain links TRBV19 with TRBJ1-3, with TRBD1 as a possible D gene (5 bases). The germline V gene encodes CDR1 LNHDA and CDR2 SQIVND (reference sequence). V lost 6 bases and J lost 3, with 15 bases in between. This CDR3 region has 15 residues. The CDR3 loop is CASSIRDGSGNTIYF. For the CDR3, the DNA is TGTGCCAGTAGCATCCGGGACGGTAGTGGAAACACCATATATTTT.

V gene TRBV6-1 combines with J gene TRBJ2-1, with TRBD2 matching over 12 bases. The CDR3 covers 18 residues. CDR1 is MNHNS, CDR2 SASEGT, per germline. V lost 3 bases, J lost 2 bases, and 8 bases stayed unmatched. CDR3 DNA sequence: TGTGCCAGCAGTGATCCACTAGCGGGAGGTAAAGCCTACAATGAGCAGTTCTTC. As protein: CASSDPLAGGKAYNEQFF.

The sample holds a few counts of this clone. CDR3 loop: CASSETGLEAFF. The DNA for the CDR3 is TGTGCCAGCAGTGAAACAGGACTTGAAGCTTTCTTT. The genes are TRBV2 and TRBJ1-1; the D gene is possibly TRBD1 (5 bases). The V and J ends lost 2 bases and 7 bases respectively, with 8 bases between them. This CDR3 spans 12 amino acids. Germline V lookup: CDR1 SNHLY, CDR2 FYNNEI.

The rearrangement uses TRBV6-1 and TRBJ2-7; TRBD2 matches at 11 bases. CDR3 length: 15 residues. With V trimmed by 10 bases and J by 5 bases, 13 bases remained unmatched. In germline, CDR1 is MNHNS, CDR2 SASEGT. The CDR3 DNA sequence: TGTGCCACCAGGCCTATAGCGGGAGGGCCCCACGAGCAGTACTTC. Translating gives CATRPIAGGPHEQYF.

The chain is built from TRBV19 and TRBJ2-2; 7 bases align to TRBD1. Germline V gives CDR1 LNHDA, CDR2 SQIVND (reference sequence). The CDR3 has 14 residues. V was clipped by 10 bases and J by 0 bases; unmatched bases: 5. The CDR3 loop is CAIGTAANTGELFF. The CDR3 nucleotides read TGTGCCATCGGGACAGCGGCGAACACCGGGGAGCTGTTTTTT.

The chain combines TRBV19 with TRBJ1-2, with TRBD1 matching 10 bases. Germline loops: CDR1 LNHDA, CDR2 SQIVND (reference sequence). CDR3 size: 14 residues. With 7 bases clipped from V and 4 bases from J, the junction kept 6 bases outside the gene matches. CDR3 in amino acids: CASIPDRGTYGYTF. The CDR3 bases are TGTGCCAGTATTCCGGACAGGGGGACCTATGGCTACACCTTC.

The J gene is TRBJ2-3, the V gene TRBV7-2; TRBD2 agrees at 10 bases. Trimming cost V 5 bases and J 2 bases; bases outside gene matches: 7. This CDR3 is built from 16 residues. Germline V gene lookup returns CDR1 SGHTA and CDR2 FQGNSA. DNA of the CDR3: TGTGCCAGCAGCGTCAAACTAGCGGGATCCACAGATACGCAGTATTTT. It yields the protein CASSVKLAGSTDTQYF.

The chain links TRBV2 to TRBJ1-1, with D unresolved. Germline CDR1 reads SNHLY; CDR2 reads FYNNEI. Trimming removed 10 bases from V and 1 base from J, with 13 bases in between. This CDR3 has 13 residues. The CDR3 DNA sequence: TGTGCCATCAACCGAGGAAGGAACACTGAAGCTTTCTTT. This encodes CAINRGRNTEAFF.

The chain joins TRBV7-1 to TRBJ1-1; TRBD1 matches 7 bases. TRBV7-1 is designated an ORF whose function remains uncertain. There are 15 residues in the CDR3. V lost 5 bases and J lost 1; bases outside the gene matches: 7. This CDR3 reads CASSTDRPRNTEAFF. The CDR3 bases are TGTGCCAGCAGCACGGACAGGCCTAGGAACACTGAAGCTTTCTTT.

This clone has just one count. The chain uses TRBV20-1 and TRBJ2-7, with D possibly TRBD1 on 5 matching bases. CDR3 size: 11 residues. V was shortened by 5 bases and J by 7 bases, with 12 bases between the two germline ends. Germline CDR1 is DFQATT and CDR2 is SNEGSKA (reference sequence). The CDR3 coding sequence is TGCAGTGCTGGTACAGGCTTAGAGCAGTACTTC. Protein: CSAGTGLEQYF.

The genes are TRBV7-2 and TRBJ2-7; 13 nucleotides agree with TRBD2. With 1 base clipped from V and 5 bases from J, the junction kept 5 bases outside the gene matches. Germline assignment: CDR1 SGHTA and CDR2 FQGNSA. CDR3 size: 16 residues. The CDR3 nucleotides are TGTGCCAGCAGCTTAGAGACTAGCGGGAGGATCCACGAGCAGTACTTC. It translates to CASSLETSGRIHEQYF.

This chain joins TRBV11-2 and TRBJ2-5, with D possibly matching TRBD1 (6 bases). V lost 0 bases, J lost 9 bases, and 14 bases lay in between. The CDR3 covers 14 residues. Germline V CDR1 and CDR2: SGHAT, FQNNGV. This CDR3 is CASSLDATGRSQYF. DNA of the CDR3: TGTGCCAGCAGCTTAGACGCCACAGGGCGGTCCCAGTACTTC. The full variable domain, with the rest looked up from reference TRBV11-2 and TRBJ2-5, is EAGVAQSPRYKIIEKRQSVAFWCNPISGHATLYWYQQILGQGPKLLIQFQNNGVVDDSQLPKDRFSAERLKGVDSTLKIQPAKLEDSAVYLCASSLDATGRSQYFGPGTRLLVL.

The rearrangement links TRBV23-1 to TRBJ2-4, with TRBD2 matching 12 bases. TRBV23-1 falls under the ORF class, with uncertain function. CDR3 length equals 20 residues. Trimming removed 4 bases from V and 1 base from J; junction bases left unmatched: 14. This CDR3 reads CASSPTGRLAGAGAKNIQYF. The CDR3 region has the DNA TGCGCCAGCAGTCCCACAGGGCGACTAGCGGGAGCTGGGGCCAAAAACATTCAGTACTTC.

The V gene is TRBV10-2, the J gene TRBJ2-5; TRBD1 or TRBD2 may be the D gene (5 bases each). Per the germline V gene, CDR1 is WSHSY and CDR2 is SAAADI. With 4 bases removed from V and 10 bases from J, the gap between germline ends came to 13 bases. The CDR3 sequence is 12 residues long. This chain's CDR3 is CASSVSGPGQYF. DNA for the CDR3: TGCGCCAGCAGTGTCTCGGGACCCGGCCAGTACTTC.

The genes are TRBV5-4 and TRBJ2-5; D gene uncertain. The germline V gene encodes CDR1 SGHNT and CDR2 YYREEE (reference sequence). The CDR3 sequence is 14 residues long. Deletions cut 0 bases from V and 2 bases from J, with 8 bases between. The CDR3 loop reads CASSLEYSQETQYF. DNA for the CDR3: TGTGCCAGCAGCTTGGAGTACAGTCAAGAGACCCAGTACTTC.

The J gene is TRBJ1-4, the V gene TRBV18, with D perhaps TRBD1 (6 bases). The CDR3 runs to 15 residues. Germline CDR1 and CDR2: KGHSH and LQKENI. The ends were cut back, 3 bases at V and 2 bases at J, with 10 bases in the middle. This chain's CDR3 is CASSPRTATNEKLFF. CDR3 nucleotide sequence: TGTGCCAGCTCACCCCGGACAGCTACTAATGAAAAACTGTTTTTT.

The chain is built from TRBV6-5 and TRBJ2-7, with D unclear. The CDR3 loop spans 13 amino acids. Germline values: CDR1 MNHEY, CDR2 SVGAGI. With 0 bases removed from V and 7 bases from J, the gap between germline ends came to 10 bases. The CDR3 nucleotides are TGTGCCAGCAGTTACTCAGGTCTGTGGGAGCAGTACTTC. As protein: CASSYSGLWEQYF.

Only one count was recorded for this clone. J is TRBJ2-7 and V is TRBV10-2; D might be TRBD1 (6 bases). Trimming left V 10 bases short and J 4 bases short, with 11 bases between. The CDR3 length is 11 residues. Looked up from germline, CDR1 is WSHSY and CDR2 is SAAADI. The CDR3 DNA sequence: TGCGCCACGCGAGGGGGATACGAGCAGTACTTC. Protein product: CATRGGYEQYF.